This T cell receptor beta chain stems from a study of cytomegalovirus exposure and HLA in healthy donors. Comments on this clone: Antigen unknown.

In the PCR, 60 Vbeta and 13 Jbeta primers were used. Some clones are missing from TCRdb's copy, which holds only in-frame ones; the method was immunoSEQ multiplex PCR. The repertoire includes 150,000 to 200,000 clones, more than 65% of them detected once, and over 8% sits in the top ten. General observations from the study: Productive rates of about 87% or about 30% were seen for most TCR beta V segments in an earlier analysis. Among the most significant clusters, several appeared linked to common viral pathogens in a later analysis. Listed as cytomegalovirus-associated were 150 or so TCR beta chains.

Germline trimming cut 7 bases from V and 0 bases from J; bases unmatched to any gene: 6. The germline V gene encodes CDR1 LNHDA and CDR2 SQIVND (reference sequence). This CDR3 has 15 residues. The sequenced material came from PBMCs. The clonotype was recovered from a man between 18 and 29 years old in good health and CMV-seropositive. The chain combines TRBV19 with TRBJ2-1, with 7 nucleotides matching TRBD2. CDR3: CASNKRGSSYNEQFF. As DNA, the CDR3 is TGTGCCAGTAACAAGCGGGGCAGCTCCTACAATGAGCAGTTCTTC.